One sample yielded the 27 T cell receptor beta chains listed below, sequenced in a study of T cell repertoires in cytomegalovirus infection. One entry per CDR3 protein, called by TCRdb with MiXCR from the reads. The profile shows 200,000 to 250,000 distinct CDR3 sequences, approximately 40% of them singletons. Their recognized antigens are unknown. Sequences were derived from CD8+ T cells from cultured PBMCs, sampled from culture after CMV antigen stimulation. These receptors were obtained from a human donor in good health (CMV status not recorded). Some clones in this sample may be carry-over from other donors' samples.

The V and J genes are TRBV27 and TRBJ1-6, with unresolved D. V was pared by 5 bases and J by 9 bases, with 8 bases between. Germline lookup yields CDR1 MNHEY and CDR2 SMNVEV (reference sequence). The CDR3 spans 12 residues. CDR3 amino acids: CASSIIGSPLHF. In DNA, the CDR3 is TGTGCCAGCAGTATAATAGGTTCACCCCTCCACTTT.

The genes are TRBV20-1 and TRBJ2-2; the D call may be TRBD1 or TRBD2 (6 bases each). The germline V gene has CDR1 DFQATT and CDR2 SNEGSKA (reference sequence). This CDR3 region has 15 residues. The ends were cut back, 0 bases at V and 4 bases at J, with 12 bases in the middle. The chain's CDR3 is CSARDAEGVTGELFF. The CDR3 nucleotides are TGCAGTGCTAGAGATGCGGAGGGGGTCACCGGGGAGCTGTTTTTT.

The chain has TRBV20-1 and TRBJ2-3; TRBD2 aligns across 8 bases. CDR1 and CDR2 (germline): DFQATT, SNEGSKA (reference sequence). This CDR3 is built from 13 residues. V trimming: 0 bases; J trimming: 9 bases; junction bases outside the gene matches: 5. For the CDR3, the DNA is TGCAGTGCTAGAGATCTCCGGGAGGGGACGCAGTATTTT. Translating it yields CSARDLREGTQYF.

The rearrangement links TRBV5-5 to TRBJ2-3; D remains unclear. CDR3 size: 12 residues. V lost 4 bases and J lost 5, with 8 bases in between. Germline V gene sequence: CDR1 SGHKS, CDR2 YYEKEE (reference sequence). The CDR3 DNA follows: TGTGCCAGCAGCCCCATCCTAGATACGCAGTATTTT. Translating gives CASSPILDTQYF.

This clonotype was seen a few times. The CDR3 DNA is TGTGCCAGCAGTTATTTGACAGGGAACACTGAAGCTTTCTTT. Residues: CASSYLTGNTEAFF. The V gene is TRBV7-2, the J gene TRBJ1-1, with a tentative D call TRBD1 (6 bases). The CDR3 is 14 amino acids. The germline gives CDR1 SGHTA, CDR2 FQGNSA. Trimming removed 6 bases from V and 1 base from J, with 12 bases in between.

This chain links TRBV27 with TRBJ2-1, with 8 bases fitting TRBD1. This CDR3 comprises 15 residues. Germline V CDR1 and CDR2: MNHEY, SMNVEV (reference sequence). The trim removed 1 base at V and 4 bases at J, leaving 3 bases unmatched. CDR3 protein: CASSLLQGEYNEQFF. The CDR3 bases are TGTGCCAGCAGTTTATTACAGGGGGAGTACAATGAGCAGTTCTTC.

This clonotype was detected many times. The chain carries TRBV7-8 and TRBJ2-7; 9 nucleotides match TRBD1. The CDR3 has 14 residues. Germline V gene lookup returns CDR1 SGHVS and CDR2 FQNEAQ. The J segment lost 7 bases and the V segment lost 5 bases, leaving 9 bases of the junction unmatched. CDR3 residues: CASSPGTGPVEQYF. Written as DNA, the CDR3 is TGTGCCAGCAGCCCAGGGACAGGGCCCGTTGAGCAGTACTTC. Drawing the rest from reference TRBV7-8 and TRBJ2-7, the complete variable domain is GAGVSQSPRYKVAKRGQDVALRCDPISGHVSLFWYQQALGQGPEFLTYFQNEAQLDKSGLPSDRFFAERPEGSVSTLKIQRTQQEDSAVYLCASSPGTGPVEQYFGPGTRLTVT.

The J gene is TRBJ2-5, the V gene TRBV7-4, with TRBD1 as a possible D gene (5 bases). In germline, CDR1 is SGHVT, CDR2 SQSDAQ. The CDR3 covers 17 residues. Trimming left V 5 bases short and J 1 base short, with 20 bases between. This CDR3 reads CASSPIQRQTFQETQYF. For the CDR3, the DNA is TGTGCCAGCAGCCCTATACAAAGACAGACCTTCCAAGAGACCCAGTACTTC. Full variable domain (rest looked up from reference TRBV7-4 and TRBJ2-5): GAGVSQSPRYKVAKRGRDVALRCDSISGHVTLYWYRQTLGQGSEVLTYSQSDAQRDKSGRPSGRFSAERPERSVSTLKIQRTEQGDSAVYLCASSPIQRQTFQETQYFGPGTRLLVL.

The chain couples TRBV7-6 to TRBJ2-1, with D hard to call. The CDR3 consists of 16 residues. V lost 2 bases and J 0 bases, leaving 11 bases between the germline ends. The germline V gene encodes CDR1 SGHVS and CDR2 FNYEAQ. CDR3 DNA sequence: TGTGCCAGCAGCTTATGGGTTCAGAGCTCCTACAATGAGCAGTTCTTC. Its translation is CASSLWVQSSYNEQFF.

For this clonotype: Lacking the conserved final phenylalanine or tryptophan, this CDR3 likely reflects a read error. The V gene is TRBV7-4, the J gene TRBJ2-7, with unresolved D. V was trimmed by 4 bases and J by 3 bases, leaving 25 bases between them. The CDR3 length is 18 residues. Germline-derived CDR1 and CDR2 are SGHVT and SQSDAQ. CDR3 sequence reads: CASSSSMGEWPKGYEQYL. The CDR3 bases are TGTGCCAGCAGCTCGTCTATGGGTGAGTGGCCCAAAGGCTACGAGCAGTACCTC.

This clonotype has more than one count but fewer than ten. The V gene is TRBV7-3, the J gene TRBJ2-1, with D unclear. V lost 2 bases, J lost 0 bases, and 14 bases lay in between. Germline V lookup: CDR1 SGHTA, CDR2 FQGTGA. The CDR3 extends over 17 amino acids. The CDR3 coding sequence is TGTGCCAGCAGCTTATATCCTCCCTCCCGCTCCTACAATGAGCAGTTCTTC. Translated: CASSLYPPSRSYNEQFF.

This clonotype has ten or more counts. This sequence joins TRBV7-2 and TRBJ2-5; TRBD2 matches at 11 bases. Germline V lookup: CDR1 SGHTA, CDR2 FQGNSA. The CDR3 is 18 residues long. V was pared by 5 bases and J by 1 base, with 12 bases of the junction left unmatched. The CDR3 region is CASSPHSLAGGTQETQYF. In DNA form, the CDR3 reads TGTGCCAGCAGCCCCCACTCTCTAGCGGGAGGTACCCAAGAGACCCAGTACTTC. The variable domain in full, completed from reference TRBV7-2 and TRBJ2-5, reads GAGVSQSPSNKVTEKGKDVELRCDPISGHTALYWYRQSLGQGLEFLIYFQGNSAPDKSGLPSDRFSAERTGGSVSTLTIQRTQQEDSAVYLCASSPHSLAGGTQETQYFGPGTRLLVL.

This rearrangement joins TRBV12-3 or TRBV12-4 to TRBJ1-2, with a tentative D call TRBD1 (6 bases). The V and J ends lost 6 bases and 4 bases respectively, with 15 bases between them. The CDR3 has 14 amino acids. The CDR3 loop is CASSHRDRRYGYTF. DNA for the CDR3: TGTGCCAGCAGCCACAGGGACCGTCGCTATGGCTACACCTTC.

The chain carries TRBV5-1 and TRBJ2-1; D possibly corresponds to TRBD2 (6 bases). Between the trimmed V and J ends, which lost 0 bases and 3 bases, there was a span of 16 bases. CDR1 and CDR2 from the germline V gene are SGHRS and YFSETQ. The CDR3 sequence is 17 residues long. The chain's CDR3 is CASSLAGDSVGYNEQFF. The CDR3 DNA reads TGCGCCAGCAGCTTGGCCGGGGACTCCGTGGGCTACAATGAGCAGTTCTTC.

The J gene is TRBJ2-7, the V gene TRBV7-8, with D perhaps TRBD1 (6 bases). Trimming shortened V by 5 bases and J by 5 bases, and 10 bases separated the two germline ends. Germline V CDR1 and CDR2: SGHVS, FQNEAQ. CDR3 size: 12 residues. The CDR3 coding sequence is TGTGCCAGCAGCGCCGACAGGAACGAGCAGTACTTC. Amino acid sequence: CASSADRNEQYF.

This clonotype appeared a few times. The chain is built from TRBV10-3 and TRBJ1-1; D not resolved. The CDR3 has 11 residues. Germline V CDR1 and CDR2: ENHRY, SYGVKD. Trimming removed 2 bases from V and 7 bases from J, with 5 bases in between. The CDR3 loop reads CAISEGIEAFF. Here the CDR3 DNA reads TGTGCCATCAGTGAGGGGATTGAAGCTTTCTTT.

The chain joins TRBV27 to TRBJ2-3; tentatively, D is TRBD1 (5 bases). The CDR3 covers 15 residues. Germline CDR1 and CDR2: MNHEY and SMNVEV (reference sequence). The germline V and J ends were trimmed by 6 bases and 1 base, with 14 bases remaining between them. In nucleotides, the CDR3 is TGTGCCAGCAGCTACGACATAGGGGGCACAGATACGCAGTATTTT. This encodes CASSYDIGGTDTQYF.

There are a few counts of this clonotype. The CDR3 DNA sequence: TGTGCCAGCAGTCACCACGGACAGGGGTTAAGGGGCTACACCTTC. Translated, it gives CASSHHGQGLRGYTF. The J gene is TRBJ1-2, the V gene TRBV28, with TRBD1 identical over 9 bases. With 5 bases clipped from V and 8 bases from J, the junction kept 12 bases outside the gene matches. CDR1 and CDR2 from the germline V gene are MDHEN and SYDVKM. The CDR3 runs to 15 residues.

This clonotype has only a few counts. V usage is TRBV2 and J usage is TRBJ2-1; 7 bases agree with TRBD2. V lost 3 bases to trimming and J lost 5 bases; unmatched junction nucleotides: 7. Germline V CDR1 and CDR2: SNHLY, FYNNEI. The CDR3 consists of 15 residues. This CDR3 is CASSEVTSRHNEQFF. Here the CDR3 DNA reads TGTGCCAGCAGTGAGGTGACTAGCAGACACAATGAGCAGTTCTTC. Looking up the rest from reference TRBV2 and TRBJ2-1 gives the full variable domain: EPEVTQTPSHQVTQMGQEVILRCVPISNHLYFYWYRQILGQKVEFLVSFYNNEISEKSEIFDDQFSVERPDGSNFTLKIRSTKLEDSAMYFCASSEVTSRHNEQFFGPGTRLTVL.

There are a few counts of this clonotype. V is TRBV14 and J is TRBJ2-1, with D possibly matching TRBD1 (7 bases). The V gene lost 3 bases and the J gene lost 9 bases, with 24 bases spanning the gap. The CDR3 loop spans 17 amino acids. The germline V gene encodes CDR1 SGHDN and CDR2 FVKESK. The CDR3 nucleotides read TGTGCCAGCAGCCAGGTCTTCGGGACAGCACTAGCTTTTGAGCAGTTCTTC. This gives the protein CASSQVFGTALAFEQFF.

This clonotype was seen only a few times. V usage is TRBV24-1 and J usage is TRBJ2-6, with TRBD1 as a possible D gene (6 bases). The CDR3 is 16 residues long. Germline CDR1 KGHDR, CDR2 SFDVKD. Trimming cost V 3 bases and J 4 bases, with 12 bases left between them. CDR3 nucleotides: TGTGCCACCAGTGATCTAACAGGGCCCGGGGCCAACGTCCTGACTTTC. Its protein product is CATSDLTGPGANVLTF.

This chain joins TRBV11-2 and TRBJ2-7, with D perhaps assigned TRBD1 or TRBD2 (5 bases each). The CDR3 totals 16 residues. In germline, CDR1 is SGHAT, CDR2 FQNNGV. Deletions cut 3 bases from V and 5 bases from J, with 20 bases between. The CDR3 here is CASSLFIQAGSHEQYF. The CDR3 bases are TGTGCCAGCAGCTTGTTTATCCAGGCAGGGAGCCACGAGCAGTACTTC.

V is TRBV12-3 or TRBV12-4 and J is TRBJ2-1; TRBD2 is a possible D gene (5 bases). V gave up 5 bases and J gave up 1 base, with 15 bases separating them. The CDR3 totals 16 residues. As DNA, the CDR3 is TGTGCCAGCAGTCAAAGCGCCGGGGAATCCTACAATGAGCAGTTCTTC. Translated: CASSQSAGESYNEQFF.

In this sample, this clonotype turned up once. This chain links TRBV6-2 or TRBV6-3 with TRBJ2-4; D unclear. CDR1 MNHEY and CDR2 SVGEGT come from the germline V gene. This CDR3 comprises 15 residues. V was clipped by 7 bases and J by 0 bases, with 13 bases between them. CDR3 region: CASTLHWEAKNIQYF. The CDR3 DNA reads as TGTGCCAGCACCCTGCACTGGGAAGCCAAAAACATTCAGTACTTC.

The chain employs TRBV27 and TRBJ2-1; D may be TRBD2 (5 bases). The length of the CDR3 is 14 residues. The germline V gene encodes CDR1 MNHEY and CDR2 SMNVEV (reference sequence). Trimming cost V 0 bases and J 5 bases, with 8 bases left between them. CDR3 DNA sequence: TGTGCCAGCAGTTTATCGAGAGGGAACAATGAGCAGTTCTTC. This gives the protein CASSLSRGNNEQFF.

This clonotype was seen just once. J is TRBJ1-2 and V is TRBV7-3; D is undetermined. The V end was cut by 3 bases, the J end by 6 bases, with 11 bases between. The CDR3 extends over 13 amino acids. Germline V gene data show CDR1 as SGHTA and CDR2 as FQGTGA. DNA for the CDR3: TGTGCCAGCAGCTTCATTGAAGGCGATGGCTACACCTTC. This codes for CASSFIEGDGYTF.

CDR3 sequence: CASSPRAAYNYGYTF. CDR3 DNA: TGTGCCAGCAGCCCTCGGGCAGCTTATAACTATGGCTACACCTTC. The gene calls are TRBV3-1 and TRBJ1-2, with D uncertain. The CDR3 sequence is 15 residues long. Germline V CDR1 and CDR2: LGHDT, YNNKEL (reference sequence). Trimming took off 4 bases at V and 1 base at J, with 13 bases between the two ends.